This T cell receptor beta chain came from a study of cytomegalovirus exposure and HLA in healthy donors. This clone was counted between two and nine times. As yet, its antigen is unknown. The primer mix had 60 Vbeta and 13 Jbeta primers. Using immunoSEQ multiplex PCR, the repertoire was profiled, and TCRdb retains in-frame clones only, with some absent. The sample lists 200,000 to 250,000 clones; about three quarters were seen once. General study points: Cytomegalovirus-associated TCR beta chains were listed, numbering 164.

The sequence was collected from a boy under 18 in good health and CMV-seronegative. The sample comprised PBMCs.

The CDR3: CASSFTGGNIQYF. CDR3 in DNA: TGCGCCAGCAGCTTTACAGGGGGCAACATTCAGTACTTC. The V and J genes are TRBV5-1 and TRBJ2-4; 9 nucleotides align to TRBD1. Germline V CDR1 and CDR2: SGHRS, YFSETQ. V shed 2 bases and J 7 bases; nucleotides not matched to a gene: 1. CDR3 length: 13 amino acids. The variable domain in full, completed from reference TRBV5-1 and TRBJ2-4, reads KAGVTQTPRYLIKTRGQQVTLSCSPISGHRSVSWYQQTPGQGLQFLFEYFSETQRNKGNFPGRFSGRQFSNSRSEMNVSTLELGDSALYLCASSFTGGNIQYFGAGTRLSVL.